What follows are 14 T cell receptor beta chains derived from one specimen sequenced in a study of T cell responses to AZD1222 COVID-19 vaccine. The method was immunoSEQ multiplex PCR; TCRdb's version includes in-frame clones alone and lacks a portion of them. Found here are approximately 190,000 clones, approximately 90% of them singletons; the top ten hold over 0.85%. The sample here was peripheral blood, taken on day 0 of AZD1222 vaccination. Source of these receptors: an adult in good health.

The rearrangement links TRBV5-4 to TRBJ2-3, with TRBD1 matching over 8 bases. Per the germline V gene, CDR1 is SGHNT and CDR2 is YYREEE (reference sequence). The CDR3 totals 15 residues. V shed 3 bases, J shed 6 bases, and the junction held 9 bases outside the gene matches. CDR3 sequence (DNA): TGTGCCAGCAGCTCCGAGACAGGGGCGCGGGATACGCAGTATTTT. Protein: CASSSETGARDTQYF. The complete variable domain, with remaining parts taken from reference TRBV5-4 and TRBJ2-3, reads ETGVTQSPTHLIKTRGQQVTLRCSSQSGHNTVSWYQQALGQGPQFIFQYYREEENGRGNFPPRFSGLQFPNYSSELNVNALELDDSALYLCASSSETGARDTQYFGPGTRLTVL.

The chain has TRBV10-3 and TRBJ2-5; 8 nucleotides line up with TRBD1. Germline V lookup: CDR1 ENHRY, CDR2 SYGVKD. The CDR3 sequence is 18 residues long. Trimming removed 0 bases from V and 0 bases from J; junction bases left unmatched: 9. In DNA form, the CDR3 reads TGTGCCATCAGTGAGTCAAGGGGGGACAGGCGAGACCAAGAGACCCAGTACTTC. This codes for CAISESRGDRRDQETQYF.

This clone was seen once. An end of the junction does not agree with germline; a read error may underlie this. CDR3 protein: CASSLAGASHNEQFF. The DNA of the CDR3 is TGTGCCAGCAGCTTGGCGGGAGCCTCCCACAATGAGCAGTTCTTC. The chain recombines TRBV5-4 with TRBJ2-1; TRBD2 might be the D (6 bases). CDR1 and CDR2 from the germline V gene are SGHNT and YYREEE (reference sequence). This CDR3 is built from 15 residues.

V and J are TRBV7-9 and TRBJ1-3; D unclear. The ends were cut back, 2 bases at V and 10 bases at J, with 15 bases in the middle. This CDR3 is 14 amino acids long. Germline-derived CDR1 and CDR2 are SEHNR and FQNEAQ (reference sequence). CDR3 loop: CASSLLTYRATIYF. CDR3 nucleotide sequence: TGTGCCAGCAGCTTACTAACTTACCGGGCTACCATATATTTT.

This chain connects TRBV5-5 to TRBJ2-7; no reliable D call. Trimming took 2 bases from V and 4 from J, leaving 7 bases between them. The CDR3 is made up of 12 amino acids. CDR1 and CDR2 from the germline V gene are SGHKS and YYEKEE (reference sequence). The CDR3 loop is CASSFLNYEQYF. For the CDR3, the DNA is TGTGCCAGCAGCTTTTTGAATTACGAGCAGTACTTC.

This clone was recorded only once. This chain uses TRBV6-2 or TRBV6-3 with TRBJ2-1, with unresolved D. Germline CDR1 MNHEY, CDR2 SVGEGT. V was cut by 0 bases and J by 4 bases, with 7 bases left in between. This CDR3 region has 14 residues. The CDR3: CASSYSTAYNEQFF. Written as DNA, the CDR3 is TGTGCCAGCAGTTACTCCACAGCATACAATGAGCAGTTCTTC.

The V gene is TRBV6-2 or TRBV6-3, the J gene TRBJ2-7, with a tentative D call TRBD1 (7 bases). The germline gives CDR1 MNHEY, CDR2 SVGEGT. Trimming took off 2 bases at V and 0 bases at J, with 11 bases between the two ends. CDR3 length: 15 amino acids. The chain's CDR3 is CASSYAGQNSYEQYF. For the CDR3, the DNA is TGTGCCAGCAGTTACGCGGGACAGAACTCCTACGAGCAGTACTTC.

The rearrangement joins TRBV19 to TRBJ2-1; D uncertain. Trimming took 0 bases from V and 7 from J, leaving 1 base between them. This CDR3 has 11 amino acids. Germline V gene data show CDR1 as LNHDA and CDR2 as SQIVND (reference sequence). The CDR3 DNA reads as TGTGCCAGTAGTATAGAAAATGAGCAGTTCTTC. Amino acid sequence: CASSIENEQFF.

In DNA form, the CDR3 reads TGTGCCAGCAGCCCGGTCTTTCTTGGGGGCTACACCTTC. Its protein is CASSPVFLGGYTF. The chain recombines TRBV6-2 or TRBV6-3 with TRBJ1-2; no reliable D call. CDR1 is MNHEY and CDR2 is SVGEGT in the germline V gene. V lost 6 bases, J lost 8 bases, and 16 bases lay in between. The CDR3 extends over 13 amino acids.

The V gene is TRBV15, the J gene TRBJ2-5; D is perhaps TRBD1 (5 bases). CDR1 and CDR2 from the germline V gene are LNHNV and YYDKDF (reference sequence). The CDR3 covers 13 residues. Trimming shortened V by 0 bases and J by 4 bases, and 6 bases separated the two germline ends. The CDR3, as DNA: TGTGCCACCAGCAGAGAAGGGGTAGAGACCCAGTACTTC. It encodes CATSREGVETQYF.

The chain uses TRBV6-5 and TRBJ1-1; D remains unclear. The CDR3 runs 10 residues. CDR1 MNHEY and CDR2 SVGAGI come from the germline V gene. V gave up 10 bases and J gave up 5 bases, with 8 bases separating them. The CDR3 is CATIATEAFF. In DNA, the CDR3 is TGTGCCACCATTGCGACTGAAGCTTTCTTT.

The chain combines TRBV29-1 with TRBJ2-7; D not resolved. The CDR3 runs 11 residues. With 2 bases removed from V and 4 bases from J, the gap between germline ends came to 6 bases. Germline CDR1 and CDR2: SQVTM and ANQGSEA. In DNA, the CDR3 is TGCAGCGTTGAAAGGAATTACGAGCAGTACTTC. It translates to CSVERNYEQYF.

This chain links TRBV2 with TRBJ2-1; weak D call: TRBD1 (5 bases). This CDR3 has 11 residues. The ends were cut back, 7 bases at V and 12 bases at J, with 13 bases in the middle. Germline V gene lookup returns CDR1 SNHLY and CDR2 FYNNEI. The CDR3 region has the DNA TGTGCCAGCATACCGTCCCAGGGGCAGTTCTTC. Protein sequence: CASIPSQGQFF.

The chain combines TRBV27 with TRBJ1-1; the match to TRBD1 covers 8 bases. The germline CDR1 and CDR2 sequences are MNHEY and SMNVEV (reference sequence). The CDR3 spans 14 residues. J lost 4 bases, V lost 5 bases, and 6 bases had no gene match. DNA for the CDR3: TGTGCCAGCAGTGTACAGGGGGGGGGCACTGAAGCTTTCTTT. It codes for CASSVQGGGTEAFF.